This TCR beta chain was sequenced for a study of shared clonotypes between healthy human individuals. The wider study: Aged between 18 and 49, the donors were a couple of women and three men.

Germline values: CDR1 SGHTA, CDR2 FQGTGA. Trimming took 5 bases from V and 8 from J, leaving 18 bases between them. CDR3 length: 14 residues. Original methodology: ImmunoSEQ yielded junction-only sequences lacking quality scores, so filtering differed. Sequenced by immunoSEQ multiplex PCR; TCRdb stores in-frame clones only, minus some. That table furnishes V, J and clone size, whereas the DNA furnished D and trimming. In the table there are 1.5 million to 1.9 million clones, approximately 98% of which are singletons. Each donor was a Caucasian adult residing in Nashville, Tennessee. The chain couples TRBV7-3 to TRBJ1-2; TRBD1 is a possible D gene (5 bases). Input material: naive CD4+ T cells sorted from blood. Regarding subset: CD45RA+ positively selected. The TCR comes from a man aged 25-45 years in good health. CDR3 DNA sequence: TGTGCCAGCAGCCCTCAGGGAGTAGCCGGCGGCTACACCTTC. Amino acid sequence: CASSPQGVAGGYTF.